Shown below are 2 T cell receptor beta chains from a single sample sequenced in a study of T-cell reconstitution after alpha-beta-depleted transplantation in children. Library preparation (for TCRbeta) was performed with unique molecular identifiers. TCRdb redid the calling of the PCR reads with MiXCR, one entry per CDR3 protein. The sample has about 640,000 distinct CDR3 sequences; 16% are singletons. The source was PBMCs from the stem cell graft donor, collected from the stem cell graft. The receptors shown here come from a human donor who donated a stem cell graft to a child with acute myeloid leukemia.

This clonotype was seen more than once but under ten times. V and J are TRBV28 and TRBJ1-2; D is undetermined. This CDR3 is built from 14 residues. Trimming took off 8 bases at V and 5 bases at J, with 18 bases between the two ends. Germline lookup yields CDR1 MDHEN and CDR2 SYDVKM. Written as DNA, the CDR3 is TGTGCCAGCCTTCTGGCGGGAAGTAGGTATGGCTACACCTTC. Translated, it gives CASLLAGSRYGYTF.

V gene TRBV6-1 combines with J gene TRBJ2-3, with D possibly being TRBD1 or TRBD2 (5 bases each). Germline CDR1 reads MNHNS; CDR2 reads SASEGT. Deletions cut 7 bases from V and 6 bases from J, with 23 bases between. There are 16 residues in the CDR3. In DNA, the CDR3 is TGTGCCAGCACCGTACAGGTTCACGGGGCCCGGGATACGCAGTATTTT. Its protein is CASTVQVHGARDTQYF.